The TCR beta chain under discussion was sequenced for a study of blood T cell repertoires in COVID-19 (dated by TCRdb to about 2020). In terms of the full investigation: Samples from collaborators originated in the United States, Italy and Spain and spanned both the acute and convalescent phases of COVID-19. The material from the prospective study consisted of cDNA or gDNA derived from T cells, B-cell-depleted T cells, or PBMCs. The repertoires were released in a freely available public database intended as a resource for research on the immune response to SARS-CoV-2. The sample metadata nearly always contained a de-identified subject ID, COVID-19 status, age in years and sex. The samples were drawn from two sources: the first 160 participants of the ongoing ImmuneRACE study, and 1,000 to 1,500 subjects contributed by 6 global collaborators. Deeply sampled blood TCRbeta repertoires from subjects exposed to, actively infected with, or recovered from COVID-19 were included in the dataset. HLA class I and class II types, where available, came from metadata supplied by the sample provider rather than from assay-based typing. Overall study results and their limits: The quantity of clinical and demographic metadata differed by source and by participant and was supplied without curation.

A remark on this clone: It lacks a known antigen. No quality values exist for individual bases; no much larger clone is one base distant.

Participants in the prospective study were aged roughly 18 to 100 years, lived in 20 to 25 United States geographic areas, and enrolled through a virtual design. In the prospective study, cohorts were assigned on the basis of participant-reported clinical history obtained from a screening survey and a study questionnaire. In the prospective study, whole blood, serum and a nasopharyngeal or oropharyngeal swab were collected from each participant by mobile phlebotomists. Prospective study participants could optionally give additional blood draws and questionnaires over an approximately two-month period. Prospective study blood samples were shipped either frozen or at room temperature before DNA extraction. TCRbeta CDR3 regions were amplified from genomic DNA using the immunoSEQ Assay, a bias-controlled multiplex PCR. The study's processing was this. Nucleated cell counts per sample were estimated from amplification of reference gene primers within the assay. To quantify the absolute abundance of each unique TCRbeta CDR3 rearrangement, sequence reads were collapsed and filtered. For each sample, productive Simpson clonality was calculated as the square root of Simpson's diversity index over productive rearrangements. Sourced from immuneACCESS, this table was stored by TCRdb with only in-frame sequences that have V and J called. A share of the clones is absent; for the studies checked, an unresolved V gene accounts for under half, and the remainder has no known explanation. The V and J calls and the clone size are those of that table, but D and trimming were determined from the DNA. The sample profile shows 140,000 to 150,000 clones; around nine tenths of them were found once. 1.2% of the sample is held by the ten biggest clonotypes.

This sequence originates from a woman in her thirties with acute COVID-19. Sequencing was carried out using PBMCs or T cells enriched from blood (not recorded which).

The CDR3 region: CASSLGVSAEQFF. In nucleotides, the sequence is TGTGCCAGCAGCTTAGGAGTTAGTGCTGAGCAGTTCTTC. The chain is made from TRBV7-2 and TRBJ2-1; the D gene cannot be named for sure. V loses 1 base of germline sequence and J loses 9 bases, and the interval between the two ends is 10 bases. The CDR3 spans 13 residues, from the cysteine through the phenylalanine. Only CDR3 DNA remains: 39 bases, in frame from the first base. Reading the germline V gene gives CDR1 SGHTA and CDR2 FQGNSA. Reference TRBV7-2 and TRBJ2-1 proteins supply the regions before and after the CDR3; the full variable domain is: GAGVSQSPSNKVTEKGKDVELRCDPISGHTALYWYRQSLGQGLEFLIYFQGNSAPDKSGLPSDRFSAERTGGSVSTLTIQRTQQEDSAVYLCASSLGVSAEQFFGPGTRLTVL.